The present T cell receptor beta chain was sequenced within a study of blood T cell repertoires in COVID-19. Background on the study: PBMCs, B-cell-depleted T cells, or T cells provided the cDNA or gDNA that made up the material.

Using immunoSEQ multiplex PCR, the repertoire was profiled, and TCRdb retains in-frame clones only, with some absent. The sample gives about 210,000 clones, more than 75% of which show up once; approximately 2.9% is in the top ten. Germline CDR1 reads SEHNR; CDR2 reads FQNEAQ (reference sequence). Trimming took 5 bases from V and 2 from J; bases not matched to a gene: 6. The CDR3 consists of 15 residues. The V gene is TRBV7-9, the J gene TRBJ2-7; TRBD1 matches at 10 bases. The sample comprised peripheral blood. The receptor was derived from a man aged 55 to 70 with acute or convalescent COVID-19. CDR3 in DNA: TGTGCCAGCAGCCCTCGACAGGGGGCAGCCTACGAGCAGTACTTC. Protein sequence: CASSPRQGAAYEQYF.